The 21 T cell receptor beta chains given below trace back to one sample, sequenced in a study of T-cell memory formation after mild COVID-19. MiXCR, applied by TCRdb to the 5' RACE reads, yields one record per CDR3 protein. This sample carries roughly 250,000 distinct CDR3 sequences, roughly 15% of them seen once, and the ten largest clones take 3% to 4.5%. Sequences were obtained from PBMCs or a T cell subset sorted from them (not recorded which). The source is a man younger than 35 who had mild COVID-19 (a few samples of this study predate the infection). Cell type and time point are not known.

This clonotype has a handful of counts. The chain uses TRBV5-1 and TRBJ2-1; 8 nucleotides agree with TRBD2. After removal of 0 bases from V and 5 bases from J, the junction contained 7 bases not matched to a gene. The CDR3 contains 16 residues. Germline lookup yields CDR1 SGHRS and CDR2 YFSETQ. This chain's CDR3 is CASSLAGGSIDNEQFF. The CDR3 DNA reads TGCGCCAGCAGCTTGGCGGGAGGGTCTATCGACAATGAGCAGTTCTTC.

The chain is built from TRBV6-2 or TRBV6-3 and TRBJ2-4; 11 positions match TRBD2. The CDR3 runs to 16 residues. The junction had 12 bases not matched to a gene; V was cut back by 2 bases and J by 12 bases. Germline V gene data show CDR1 as MNHEY and CDR2 as SVGEGT. CDR3 in DNA: TGTGCCAGCAGTTACCTGGGGCTAGCGGGGGGACATCATCAGTACTTC. It specifies CASSYLGLAGGHHQYF.

Of note for this clonotype: The limits of the CDR3 on the DNA are not certain, so only TCRdb's listed CDR3 is given. The rearrangement links TRBV23-1 to TRBJ1-4; no DNA check was done on the table's D call, TRBD1. TRBV23-1 falls under the ORF class, with uncertain function. The CDR3 has 16 amino acids, counting both end residues. The CDR3 here is CASSQSGGSEGKTVFF.

The gene calls are TRBV9 and TRBJ2-3; no definite D call. CDR1 is SGDLS and CDR2 is YYNGEE in the germline V gene. The ends were cut back, 0 bases at V and 1 base at J, with 6 bases in the middle. The CDR3 length is 14 residues. CDR3 coding DNA: TGTGCCAGCAGCGTAGGTGAGGGCACAGATACGCAGTATTTT. This gives the protein CASSVGEGTDTQYF.

This clonotype occurred a few times. V gene TRBV7-2 combines with J gene TRBJ2-3; D is perhaps TRBD1 or TRBD2 (6 bases each). V lost 10 bases, J lost 5 bases, and 13 bases lay in between. Germline CDR1 reads SGHTA; CDR2 reads FQGNSA. The CDR3 contains 12 residues. The CDR3: CATGGWGDTQYF. CDR3 DNA: TGTGCCACCGGGGGCTGGGGAGATACGCAGTATTTT. Combining the CDR3 with reference TRBV7-2 and TRBJ2-3 gives the whole variable domain GAGVSQSPSNKVTEKGKDVELRCDPISGHTALYWYRQSLGQGLEFLIYFQGNSAPDKSGLPSDRFSAERTGGSVSTLTIQRTQQEDSAVYLCATGGWGDTQYFGPGTRLTVL.

The chain carries TRBV6-5 and TRBJ2-3; 8 nucleotides agree with TRBD1. V lost 2 bases and J lost 4; bases outside the gene matches: 5. Germline values: CDR1 MNHEY, CDR2 SVGAGI. The CDR3 contains 15 residues. CDR3: CASSYAGQGPDTQYF. Written as DNA, the CDR3 is TGTGCCAGCAGTTACGCCGGACAGGGCCCAGATACGCAGTATTTT.

This clonotype was counted ten times or more. The V and J genes are TRBV5-1 and TRBJ2-1; perhaps TRBD2 as D (6 bases). CDR1 is SGHRS and CDR2 is YFSETQ in the germline V gene. This CDR3 has 17 amino acids. Trimming cost V 5 bases and J 2 bases, with 20 bases left between them. The CDR3 here is CASRDLTGTHTYNEQFF. CDR3 DNA sequence: TGCGCCAGCAGGGACCTGACCGGGACTCATACCTACAATGAGCAGTTCTTC.

This clonotype is a singleton in its sample. The gene calls are TRBV5-5 and TRBJ2-3; D perhaps matches TRBD1 (6 bases). The CDR3 is 14 residues long. Germline CDR1 is SGHKS and CDR2 is YYEKEE (reference sequence). V was pared by 6 bases and J by 0 bases, with 11 bases between. CDR3 nucleotides: TGTGCCAGCACCCTGGACAGTAGCACAGATACGCAGTATTTT. Residues: CASTLDSSTDTQYF.

This clonotype was detected only a few times. V and J are TRBV7-4 and TRBJ2-7; D remains unclear. The CDR3 extends over 11 amino acids. Trimming stripped 1 base from V and 9 bases from J, with 7 bases between. Germline V CDR1 and CDR2: SGHVT, SQSDAQ. CDR3 region: CASSLGPGQYV. The CDR3 DNA sequence: TGTGCCAGCAGCTTAGGACCAGGGCAGTACGTC.

This chain uses TRBV29-1 with TRBJ2-7; unclear D gene. With 4 bases removed from V and 0 bases from J, the gap between germline ends came to 13 bases. The CDR3 extends over 14 amino acids. Per the germline V gene, CDR1 is SQVTM and CDR2 is ANQGSEA. In DNA form, the CDR3 reads TGCAGCGTTGGGGCCGTCGGCGGCTCCTACGAGCAGTACTTC. It encodes CSVGAVGGSYEQYF.

As DNA, the CDR3 is TGTGCCAGCAGTCCCAGGTGGGATACGCAGTATTTT. Protein product: CASSPRWDTQYF. The chain joins TRBV28 to TRBJ2-3, with D hard to call. Germline lookup yields CDR1 MDHEN and CDR2 SYDVKM. Trimming stripped 5 bases from V and 6 bases from J, with 9 bases between. The CDR3 has 12 residues.

The chain carries TRBV10-3 and TRBJ1-2; D unresolved. V lost 1 base and J 3 bases, leaving 6 bases between the germline ends. The germline V gene encodes CDR1 ENHRY and CDR2 SYGVKD. The CDR3 spans 13 residues. The CDR3 loop reads CAISELADYGYTF. CDR3 bases: TGTGCCATCAGTGAGTTGGCAGACTATGGCTACACCTTC.

This rearrangement joins TRBV5-5 to TRBJ1-2, with 12 bases identical to TRBD1. V dropped 0 bases and J dropped 14; count of bases not matched to a gene: 5. CDR1 and CDR2 (germline): SGHKS, YYEKEE (reference sequence). The CDR3 is made up of 13 amino acids. CDR3 in DNA: TGTGCCAGCAGCTTGGAGGGACAGGGGGCCGGTACCTTC. This sequence encodes CASSLEGQGAGTF.

This clonotype was detected a few times. The chain recombines TRBV27 with TRBJ1-6; D gene unclear. V was trimmed by 3 bases and J by 1 base, leaving 13 bases between them. Germline loops: CDR1 MNHEY, CDR2 SMNVEV (reference sequence). The CDR3 sequence is 17 residues long. CDR3 protein: CASSFGVVGSYNSPLHF. For the CDR3, the DNA is TGTGCCAGCAGTTTTGGAGTTGTGGGGTCCTATAATTCACCCCTCCACTTT.

In its sample, this clonotype was seen many times. The V gene is TRBV5-1, the J gene TRBJ1-1; D remains unclear. The CDR3 is made up of 13 amino acids. Looked up from germline, CDR1 is SGHRS and CDR2 is YFSETQ. V lost 0 bases and J lost 5, with 8 bases in between. CDR3 residues: CASSLGAQTEAFF. The DNA of the CDR3 is TGCGCCAGCAGCTTGGGAGCCCAGACTGAAGCTTTCTTT. Based on the CDR3 plus reference TRBV5-1 and TRBJ1-1, the full variable domain is KAGVTQTPRYLIKTRGQQVTLSCSPISGHRSVSWYQQTPGQGLQFLFEYFSETQRNKGNFPGRFSGRQFSNSRSEMNVSTLELGDSALYLCASSLGAQTEAFFGQGTRLTVV.

The CDR3 nucleotides read TGTGCCAGCTCGACTGACAGGCAGCGGCCCCAGCATTTT. Its translation: CASSTDRQRPQHF. This sequence joins TRBV18 and TRBJ1-5; TRBD1 might be the D (6 bases). V gave up 6 bases and J gave up 9 bases, with 15 bases separating them. The CDR3 length is 13 residues. Germline values: CDR1 KGHSH, CDR2 LQKENI.

The gene calls are TRBV3-1 and TRBJ1-1; D not resolved. From germline, CDR1 is LGHDT and CDR2 YNNKEL (reference sequence). The CDR3 extends over 14 amino acids. V was trimmed by 2 bases and J by 1 base, leaving 8 bases between them. The CDR3 sequence is CASSQREANTEAFF. The DNA of the CDR3 is TGTGCCAGCAGCCAAAGGGAGGCGAACACTGAAGCTTTCTTT.

The chain links TRBV5-1 to TRBJ1-5; D possibly corresponds to TRBD1 (6 bases). Trimming stripped 0 bases from V and 0 bases from J, with 7 bases between. Germline-derived CDR1 and CDR2 are SGHRS and YFSETQ. This CDR3 comprises 15 residues. The DNA for the CDR3 is TGCGCCAGCAGCTTGGCAGGGGATAGCAATCAGCCCCAGCATTTT. Its protein is CASSLAGDSNQPQHF.

V usage is TRBV20-1 and J usage is TRBJ1-5; D unclear. Deletions cut 4 bases from V and 3 bases from J, with 10 bases between. This CDR3 comprises 13 residues. The V gene's germline CDR1 is DFQATT and CDR2 SNEGSKA (reference sequence). In DNA form, the CDR3 reads TGCAGTGCTAACCAGGACTACAATCAGCCCCAGCATTTT. Amino acid sequence: CSANQDYNQPQHF.

There are many counts of this clonotype. This sequence joins TRBV6-6 and TRBJ1-2; no firm D call. The V end was cut by 5 bases, the J end by 5 bases, with 9 bases between. CDR3 length: 12 residues. Germline V gives CDR1 MNHNY, CDR2 SVGAGI (reference sequence). The CDR3 DNA follows: TGTGCCAGCAGTGACGATACGTATGGCTACACCTTC. It translates to CASSDDTYGYTF.

The chain combines TRBV13 with TRBJ2-7; D perhaps matches TRBD2 (6 bases). Germline V lookup: CDR1 PRHDT, CDR2 FYEKMQ (reference sequence). The CDR3 covers 14 residues. V shed 4 bases and J shed 6 bases, with 16 bases lying between them. The CDR3 DNA follows: TGTGCCAGCAGCTACAGAGGATGGAGGGGCGAGCAGTACGTC. Protein sequence: CASSYRGWRGEQYV.